This T cell receptor (beta chain) was captured in a study of spatial heterogeneity in lung cancer. General observations from the study: Beta chains had approximately 14% coverage of tumor T cells, and alpha chains had roughly 7%. The study found that ubiquitous and regional expanded TCR counts tracked ubiquitous and regional nonsynonymous mutations, respectively. Tumors with more nonsynonymous mutations had more expanded intratumoral alpha and beta TCRs.

The sample holds many counts of this clonotype. Its specificity is unknown. Because this beta chain is a stray read in a library intended to capture alpha chains, its abundance should not be given much weight. MiXCR was run by TCRdb on the 5' RACE reads, yielding one entry per CDR3 protein. The data contain several thousand distinct CDR3 sequences, approximately 17% of them singletons. The CDR3 covers 13 residues. From germline, CDR1 is SGHRS and CDR2 YFSETQ. Trimming cost V 3 bases and J 3 bases, with 10 bases left between them. The time point was: sample taken at primary tumor resection. Tumor, nontumor lung or frozen PBMC supplied whole RNA that was sequenced unsorted.

Material: lung tumor tissue, obtained at surgery. The origin of this receptor is a male donor with early-stage non-small cell lung cancer. This sequence joins TRBV5-1 and TRBJ2-7; a possible D gene is TRBD1 (5 bases). CDR3 sequence: CASSWKGNYEQYF. The DNA for the CDR3 is TGCGCCAGCAGCTGGAAGGGGAACTACGAGCAGTACTTC.